In its sample, the clone carrying this T cell receptor beta chain was seen once. Unmatched junction bases numbered 2, after V lost 7 bases and J lost 1 base. CDR3 length: 13 residues. Germline V CDR1 and CDR2: MNHEY, SMNVEV (reference sequence). One entry per CDR3 protein results from TCRdb running MiXCR on the 5' RACE reads. The sample consists of roughly 50,000 distinct CDR3 sequences, about 9.3% of them appearing once. The sample comes from a study of early T cells in non-severe SARS-CoV-2 infection. This receptor was taken from an adult who was a healthcare worker with PCR-confirmed SARS-CoV-2 infection or an uninfected control (not recorded which). This chain joins TRBV27 and TRBJ2-7, with 9 bases matching TRBD1. The material sequenced was whole blood. CDR3: CASNGQGSYEQYF. The CDR3 region has the DNA TGTGCCAGCAACGGACAGGGGTCCTACGAGCAGTACTTC.